These 20 T cell receptor beta chains share one sample of origin, sequenced in a study of blood T cell repertoires in COVID-19. Produced via immunoSEQ multiplex PCR; TCRdb's table is partial and in-frame only. The sample yields approximately 120,000 clones, about 88% seen once. The specimen sequenced was peripheral blood. These receptors were taken from a woman of 80 years or more with acute or convalescent COVID-19.

The genes are TRBV7-8 and TRBJ2-2, with TRBD2 identical over 7 bases. Germline CDR1 and CDR2: SGHVS and FQNEAQ. Trimming removed 6 bases from V and 1 base from J; junction bases left unmatched: 8. The CDR3 loop spans 16 amino acids. Here the CDR3 reads CASRSPWGGNTGELFF. CDR3 DNA: TGTGCCAGCAGATCCCCTTGGGGGGGGAACACCGGGGAGCTGTTTTTT. Variable domain in full (rest from reference TRBV7-8 and TRBJ2-2): GAGVSQSPRYKVAKRGQDVALRCDPISGHVSLFWYQQALGQGPEFLTYFQNEAQLDKSGLPSDRFFAERPEGSVSTLKIQRTQQEDSAVYLCASRSPWGGNTGELFFGEGSRLTVL.

The chain combines TRBV18 with TRBJ2-7; no firm D call. The CDR3 is 15 amino acids. V was cut by 2 bases and J by 12 bases, with 23 bases left in between. Germline loops: CDR1 KGHSH, CDR2 LQKENI. The CDR3 loop is CASSPYLRGFLRPYF. The CDR3 bases are TGTGCCAGCTCACCATATCTTCGCGGCTTCCTGAGGCCGTACTTC.

The V and J genes are TRBV18 and TRBJ2-7, with D perhaps matching TRBD2 (6 bases). Per the germline V gene, CDR1 is KGHSH and CDR2 is LQKENI. V was shortened by 5 bases and J by 5 bases, with 13 bases between the two germline ends. The CDR3 sequence is 13 residues long. DNA of the CDR3: TGTGCCAGCTCATGGGACTGGGCCGACGAGCAGTACTTC. Amino acid sequence: CASSWDWADEQYF.

This sequence joins TRBV25-1 and TRBJ1-2, with D unclear. Germline V lookup: CDR1 MGHDK, CDR2 SYGVNS. CDR3 length: 13 amino acids. Trimming left V 2 bases short and J 7 bases short, with 11 bases between. CDR3 in DNA: TGTGCCAGCAGTGAAGCCCGGGATTTTGGCTACACCTTC. It codes for CASSEARDFGYTF.

The V and J genes are TRBV19 and TRBJ1-2; 9 positions match TRBD1. Germline-derived CDR1 and CDR2 are LNHDA and SQIVND (reference sequence). V trimming: 4 bases; J trimming: 3 bases; junction bases outside the gene matches: 3. The CDR3 is made up of 14 amino acids. The CDR3 protein is CASSNDRGDYGYTF. The CDR3 DNA reads as TGTGCCAGTAGTAATGACAGGGGGGACTATGGCTACACCTTC.

The chain is built from TRBV13 and TRBJ1-2, with D unresolved. Trimming removed 0 bases from V and 2 bases from J, with 7 bases in between. This CDR3 region has 14 residues. Germline-derived CDR1 and CDR2 are PRHDT and FYEKMQ (reference sequence). The chain's CDR3 is CASSLGNTNYGYTF. CDR3 DNA sequence: TGTGCCAGCAGCTTAGGAAACACGAACTATGGCTACACCTTC.

In this sample, this clone turned up once. The V call is TRBV5-5, the J call TRBJ1-3; a possible D gene is TRBD1 (5 bases). Trimming took 0 bases from V and 14 from J, leaving 21 bases between them. The CDR3 totals 15 residues. CDR1 is SGHKS and CDR2 is YYEKEE in the germline V gene (reference sequence). The CDR3 DNA reads as TGTGCCAGCAGCTTGGGAGGCCCTGTGCGGGACGGCTTATATTTT. It translates to CASSLGGPVRDGLYF.

J is TRBJ1-5 and V is TRBV4-1; unclear D gene. Germline CDR1 and CDR2: MGHRA and YSYEKL. Trimming took 0 bases from V and 3 from J, leaving 6 bases between them. This CDR3 has 14 residues. In nucleotides, the CDR3 is TGCGCCAGCAGCCAAGAGGAGTACAATCAGCCCCAGCATTTT. Its translation: CASSQEEYNQPQHF.

J is TRBJ1-1 and V is TRBV7-9; possible D gene TRBD1, 5 bases. The CDR3 runs 14 residues. Germline V gene sequence: CDR1 SEHNR, CDR2 FQNEAQ (reference sequence). The V end lost 2 bases, the J end lost 8 bases, and 15 bases lay between the germline ends. The CDR3 DNA reads TGTGCCAGCAGCTTACAAGATGGGGCAGAGGAAGCTTTCTTT. Its protein is CASSLQDGAEEAFF.

This clone has a handful of counts. The genes are TRBV28 and TRBJ2-7; no clear D gene. CDR1 is MDHEN, CDR2 SYDVKM, per germline. With 8 bases removed from V and 4 bases from J, the gap between germline ends came to 6 bases. This CDR3 is 10 amino acids long. CDR3 sequence reads: CASSGYEQYF. The CDR3 DNA is TGTGCCAGCTCAGGTTACGAGCAGTACTTC.

This clone appeared a single time. J is TRBJ2-1 and V is TRBV2, with D possibly matching TRBD2 (5 bases). V dropped 6 bases and J dropped 5 bases, with 14 bases sitting between them. Germline V CDR1 and CDR2: SNHLY, FYNNEI. CDR3 length: 14 amino acids. This chain's CDR3 is CASRLEILDNEQFF. The CDR3 DNA sequence: TGTGCCAGCAGACTAGAGATTCTCGACAATGAGCAGTTCTTC.

The V gene is TRBV19, the J gene TRBJ2-3, with D possibly being TRBD2 (5 bases). Trimming took off 8 bases at V and 2 bases at J, with 8 bases between the two ends. This CDR3 spans 12 amino acids. Germline V CDR1 and CDR2: LNHDA, SQIVND (reference sequence). The chain's CDR3 is CASRDYTDTQYF. The CDR3 DNA is TGTGCCAGTCGCGACTACACAGATACGCAGTATTTT.

The chain carries TRBV5-4 and TRBJ1-1; 7 bases align to TRBD1. Germline V gives CDR1 SGHNT, CDR2 YYREEE (reference sequence). There are 14 residues in the CDR3. Trimming at V came to 1 base and at J to 5 bases, leaving 5 bases not matched to a gene. The CDR3 protein is CASSLKGAVTEAFF. DNA of the CDR3: TGTGCCAGCAGCTTGAAGGGGGCCGTTACTGAAGCTTTCTTT.

The rearrangement links TRBV12-3 or TRBV12-4 to TRBJ1-3; possibly TRBD1 for D (5 bases). V lost 6 bases to trimming and J lost 2 bases, with 5 bases between them. The CDR3 runs to 12 residues. CDR3 sequence reads: CASRGAGNTIYF. The CDR3, as DNA: TGTGCCAGCAGAGGGGCTGGAAACACCATATATTTT.

The rearrangement uses TRBV7-2 and TRBJ1-5; the match to TRBD1 covers 8 bases. There are 17 residues in the CDR3. Germline V gives CDR1 SGHTA, CDR2 FQGNSA. Unmatched junction bases numbered 9, after V lost 5 bases and J lost 0 bases. The CDR3 DNA sequence: TGTGCCAGCAGCAAAATTCCGACAGGGGCTAGCAATCAGCCCCAGCATTTT. It is translated as CASSKIPTGASNQPQHF.

The chain recombines TRBV2 with TRBJ1-3; 7 bases are a match to TRBD1. Germline values: CDR1 SNHLY, CDR2 FYNNEI. This CDR3 comprises 16 residues. V dropped 6 bases and J dropped 0; count of bases not matched to a gene: 8. The CDR3 reads CASRTDRLNSGNTIYF. CDR3 coding DNA: TGTGCCAGCAGAACGGACAGGCTAAACTCTGGAAACACCATATATTTT.

V is TRBV11-2 and J is TRBJ1-6; D not resolved. Germline CDR1 reads SGHAT; CDR2 reads FQNNGV. V lost 1 base and J lost 8, with 15 bases in between. The CDR3 runs 16 residues. The CDR3 loop is CASSLGRWAQDSPLHF. DNA for the CDR3: TGTGCCAGCAGCTTAGGACGGTGGGCGCAGGATTCACCCCTCCACTTT.

The chain has TRBV6-6 and TRBJ1-6, with 8 positions matching TRBD1. CDR1 and CDR2 from the germline V gene are MNHNY and SVGAGI (reference sequence). This CDR3 comprises 17 residues. With V trimmed by 5 bases and J by 0 bases, 6 bases remained unmatched. The chain's CDR3 is CASSRTGFLSYNSPLHF. The DNA of the CDR3 is TGTGCCAGCAGTCGGACAGGGTTCCTCTCCTATAATTCACCCCTCCACTTT.

The rearrangement joins TRBV28 to TRBJ1-1; unclear D gene. V lost 2 bases and J 8 bases, leaving 12 bases between the germline ends. The CDR3 has 13 residues. Germline CDR1 MDHEN, CDR2 SYDVKM. The CDR3 DNA sequence: TGTGCCAGCAGTTTACGCCCGCGAGCAGAAGCTTTCTTT. Translating it yields CASSLRPRAEAFF.

DNA of the CDR3: TGTGCCAGTGGACTAGCGGGACCTCAAGAGACCCAGTACTTC. Protein sequence: CASGLAGPQETQYF. The chain combines TRBV5-4 with TRBJ2-5; TRBD2 aligns across 12 bases. The CDR3 runs 14 residues. Trimming removed 8 bases from V and 2 bases from J; junction bases left unmatched: 4. The germline gives CDR1 SGHNT, CDR2 YYREEE (reference sequence).